This TCR beta chain stems from a study of T-cell reconstitution after alpha-beta-depleted transplantation in children. There are a few counts of this clonotype. V was pared by 5 bases and J by 7 bases, with 9 bases between. The CDR3 extends over 13 amino acids. Germline CDR1 is SEHNR and CDR2 is FQNEAQ (reference sequence). Unique molecular identifiers were incorporated during preparation of the TCRbeta library. TCRdb reprocessed the PCR reads with MiXCR, giving one entry per CDR3 protein. The sample has a few hundred thousand distinct CDR3 sequences; 13% are singletons. The V gene is TRBV7-9, the J gene TRBJ1-6, with D possibly matching TRBD1 (6 bases). The sample was PBMCs, taken from the stem cell graft. This receptor was identified in a human donor who donated a stem cell graft to a child with Fanconi anemia. CDR3 coding DNA: TGTGCCAGCAGCCAAACAGGGAATTCACCCCTCCACTTT. It encodes CASSQTGNSPLHF.